Below are 25 T cell receptor beta chains sequenced from a single sample in a study of cytomegalovirus exposure and HLA in healthy donors. 13 Jbeta primers and 60 Vbeta primers were used for the PCR. Only in-frame clones appear in the TCRdb table, and some are missing; sequencing was by immunoSEQ multiplex PCR. The sample includes 70,000 to 90,000 clones, 80% to 90% of them seen just once. The sequenced material came from PBMCs. These receptor sequences come from a man between 65 and 80 years old in good health and CMV-seropositive.

This clone was counted once. This chain connects TRBV18 to TRBJ1-2; TRBD1 might be the D (5 bases). This CDR3 has 15 amino acids. V was cut by 3 bases and J by 1 base, with 12 bases left in between. Germline CDR1 is KGHSH and CDR2 is LQKENI. The CDR3 nucleotides read TGTGCCAGCTCACCCGACAGCCTACTTAACTATGGCTACACCTTC. Protein: CASSPDSLLNYGYTF.

The genes are TRBV28 and TRBJ1-1; 9 bases line up with TRBD1. The V gene end was trimmed by 3 bases and the J gene end by 1 base; junction bases not matched to a gene: 3. The CDR3 spans 15 residues. Germline CDR1 is MDHEN and CDR2 is SYDVKM. CDR3 in DNA: TGTGCCAGCAGTTTCCAGACAGGGGGGAACACTGAAGCTTTCTTT. Translated: CASSFQTGGNTEAFF.

This sequence joins TRBV30 and TRBJ1-2; D is unclear. Trimming stripped 2 bases from V and 6 bases from J, with 10 bases between. The CDR3 totals 12 residues. CDR1 is GTSNPN, CDR2 SVGIG, per germline (reference sequence). The CDR3, as DNA: TGTGCCTGGAGTTTGTCGCGGGATGGCTACACCTTC. This sequence encodes CAWSLSRDGYTF. Full variable domain (outside the CDR3, taken from reference TRBV30 and TRBJ1-2): SQTIHQWPATLVQPVGSPLSLECTVEGTSNPNLYWYRQAAGRGLQLLFYSVGIGQISSEVPQNLSASRPQDRQFILSSKKLLLSDSGFYLCAWSLSRDGYTFGSGTRLTVV.

V gene TRBV2 combines with J gene TRBJ1-5; D remains unclear. Germline CDR1 and CDR2: SNHLY and FYNNEI. The CDR3 loop spans 14 amino acids. V gave up 2 bases and J gave up 11 bases, with 16 bases separating them. This chain's CDR3 is CASSEPRRGGSQHF. In DNA, the CDR3 is TGTGCCAGCAGTGAACCAAGACGGGGAGGGTCCCAGCATTTT.

V gene TRBV28 combines with J gene TRBJ2-3; TRBD1 aligns across 8 bases. After removal of 0 bases from V and 5 bases from J, the junction contained 7 bases not matched to a gene. The CDR3 has 16 amino acids. Germline CDR1 reads MDHEN; CDR2 reads SYDVKM. The CDR3, as DNA: TGTGCCAGCAGTTTATGGACAGGGGAGGTGGGAGATACGCAGTATTTT. It yields the protein CASSLWTGEVGDTQYF. Combining the CDR3 with reference TRBV28 and TRBJ2-3 gives the whole variable domain DVKVTQSSRYLVKRTGEKVFLECVQDMDHENMFWYRQDPGLGLRLIYFSYDVKMKEKGDIPEGYSVSREKKERFSLILESASTNQTSMYLCASSLWTGEVGDTQYFGPGTRLTVL.

The rearrangement links TRBV18 to TRBJ1-3; D gene ambiguous. This CDR3 spans 15 amino acids. The V and J ends lost 6 bases and 1 base respectively, with 13 bases between them. The germline CDR1 and CDR2 sequences are KGHSH and LQKENI. The CDR3 is CASSEWEGSGNTIYF. The CDR3 nucleotides are TGTGCCAGCTCGGAATGGGAGGGATCTGGAAACACCATATATTTT.

This clone appeared a few times. The rearrangement links TRBV6-6 to TRBJ2-7; tentatively, D is TRBD1 (5 bases). CDR3 size: 13 residues. Trimming pared 7 bases from V and 2 bases from J, leaving 12 bases between. Germline CDR1 reads MNHNY; CDR2 reads SVGAGI (reference sequence). CDR3 protein: CASNSQGPYEQYF. CDR3 sequence (DNA): TGTGCCAGCAACTCCCAGGGTCCCTACGAGCAGTACTTC.

This clone was detected once. V gene TRBV10-3 combines with J gene TRBJ2-5; TRBD2 matches at 14 bases. Trimming took 10 bases from V and 2 from J; bases not matched to a gene: 6. The CDR3 runs 15 residues. The V gene's germline CDR1 is ENHRY and CDR2 SYGVKD. CDR3 bases: TGTGCCACGGGGACTAGCGGGGGCCCGCAAGAGACCCAGTACTTC. Translated, it gives CATGTSGGPQETQYF.

The rearrangement uses TRBV5-1 and TRBJ2-3, with TRBD2 matching 8 bases. The trim removed 4 bases at V and 5 bases at J, leaving 6 bases unmatched. This CDR3 has 14 amino acids. Germline V gives CDR1 SGHRS, CDR2 YFSETQ. In nucleotides, the CDR3 is TGCGCCAGCAGCCAAACAGCGGGAGTAGATACGCAGTATTTT. Translation gives CASSQTAGVDTQYF.

The rearrangement uses TRBV19 and TRBJ1-1; D is ambiguous. V was cut by 1 base and J by 1 base, with 7 bases left in between. The germline gives CDR1 LNHDA, CDR2 SQIVND (reference sequence). This CDR3 contains 14 residues. The CDR3 sequence is CASSIGGRNTEAFF. The DNA for the CDR3 is TGTGCCAGTAGTATAGGAGGAAGGAACACTGAAGCTTTCTTT.

A note on this clone: At one end, the junction sequence differs from germline, possibly due to a read error. The J gene is TRBJ1-5, the V gene TRBV9, with D possibly matching TRBD1 (5 bases). Germline assignment: CDR1 SGDLS and CDR2 YYNGEE. This CDR3 has 15 residues. The chain's CDR3 is CASSPGGDGNRPQHF. The CDR3 DNA is TGTGCCAGCAGCCCCGGAGGGGATGGCAATCGGCCCCAGCATTTT. Based on the CDR3 plus reference TRBV9 and TRBJ1-5, the full variable domain is DSGVTQTPKHLITATGQRVTLRCSPRSGDLSVYWYQQSLDQGLQFLIQYYNGEERAKGNILERFSAQQFPDLHSELNLSSLELGDSALYFCASSPGGDGNRPQHFGDGTRLSIL.

The V gene is TRBV7-2, the J gene TRBJ2-7; D is unresolved. The CDR3 covers 12 residues. Per germline, CDR1 SGHTA and CDR2 FQGNSA. V gave up 5 bases and J gave up 4 bases, with 9 bases separating them. The CDR3 sequence: CASSRSVYEQYF. DNA of the CDR3: TGTGCCAGCAGCCGTAGTGTTTACGAGCAGTACTTC.

The genes are TRBV7-8 and TRBJ1-2; D may be TRBD1 (6 bases). Germline V gene data show CDR1 as SGHVS and CDR2 as FQNEAQ. The CDR3 spans 16 residues. V was shortened by 1 base and J by 6 bases, with 18 bases between the two germline ends. The CDR3 loop is CASSLVAPQGVHGYTF. The CDR3 nucleotides are TGTGCCAGCAGCTTAGTCGCCCCACAGGGAGTGCATGGCTACACCTTC.

The chain carries TRBV4-1 and TRBJ1-2; TRBD1 matches 11 bases. CDR1 and CDR2 from the germline V gene are MGHRA and YSYEKL. The CDR3 is 15 amino acids. Trimming cost V 3 bases and J 7 bases; bases outside gene matches: 7. The CDR3 DNA is TGCGCCAGCAGCCAGAGGACAGGGGGCGCCGGTGGCTACACCTTC. It specifies CASSQRTGGAGGYTF.

The chain is built from TRBV19 and TRBJ1-2; TRBD1 might be the D (6 bases). The CDR3 contains 13 residues. The V end was cut by 5 bases, the J end by 4 bases, with 11 bases between. Germline values: CDR1 LNHDA, CDR2 SQIVND (reference sequence). CDR3: CASSPQGGYGYTF. CDR3 in DNA: TGTGCCAGTAGTCCACAGGGCGGCTATGGCTACACCTTC.

This chain connects TRBV7-9 to TRBJ1-6; possible D gene TRBD1, 5 bases. Trimming removed 4 bases from V and 10 bases from J, with 14 bases in between. The CDR3 is 14 residues long. From germline, CDR1 is SEHNR and CDR2 FQNEAQ (reference sequence). The chain's CDR3 is CASSSGGEGSPLHF. CDR3 coding DNA: TGTGCCAGCAGCTCCGGGGGTGAAGGCTCACCCCTCCACTTT.

The CDR3 loop reads CASSFNLGQGEDQYF. The CDR3 region has the DNA TGTGCCAGCAGCTTCAATCTCGGACAGGGAGAGGACCAGTACTTC. This sequence joins TRBV7-9 and TRBJ2-5; 8 nucleotides line up with TRBD1. From germline, CDR1 is SEHNR and CDR2 FQNEAQ (reference sequence). The CDR3 totals 15 residues. The trim removed 3 bases at V and 10 bases at J, leaving 13 bases unmatched.

This chain links TRBV11-2 with TRBJ2-3; no clear D gene. The V end was cut by 5 bases, the J end by 9 bases, with 9 bases between. Germline V lookup: CDR1 SGHAT, CDR2 FQNNGV. The CDR3 length is 11 residues. CDR3 DNA: TGTGCCAGCAGCCAACTTCTAACGCAGTATTTT. It encodes CASSQLLTQYF.

V usage is TRBV10-1 and J usage is TRBJ2-1; 11 bases align to TRBD2. V was clipped by 0 bases and J by 5 bases; unmatched bases: 0. The CDR3 consists of 15 residues. The germline V gene encodes CDR1 WNHNN and CDR2 SYGVQD (reference sequence). DNA for the CDR3: TGCGCCAGCAGTGAGTCGGGACTAGCGGACAATGAGCAGTTCTTC. Amino acid sequence: CASSESGLADNEQFF.

The J gene is TRBJ1-5, the V gene TRBV25-1, with no clear D. The V end was cut by 4 bases, the J end by 4 bases, with 5 bases between. From germline, CDR1 is MGHDK and CDR2 SYGVNS. The CDR3 contains 12 residues. This chain's CDR3 is CASSVLNQPQHF. CDR3 sequence (DNA): TGTGCCAGCAGTGTACTAAATCAGCCCCAGCATTTT.

The CDR3 nucleotides are TGTGCCAGCAGCGTACCCTTCTCTGGGGCCAACGTCCTGACTTTC. Encoded protein: CASSVPFSGANVLTF. The chain is built from TRBV9 and TRBJ2-6; D is uncertain. CDR1 and CDR2 from the germline V gene are SGDLS and YYNGEE. Trimming cost V 1 base and J 0 bases, with 5 bases left between them. The CDR3 runs to 15 residues.

This clone was observed once. The rearrangement links TRBV5-1 to TRBJ2-5; 7 nucleotides line up with TRBD1. CDR1 is SGHRS, CDR2 YFSETQ, per germline. CDR3 length: 14 amino acids. The V and J ends lost 5 bases and 1 base, in that order; junction bases with no gene match: 5. The CDR3 protein is CASSRDSGQETQYF. The CDR3 DNA is TGCGCCAGCAGTCGGGACAGCGGCCAAGAGACCCAGTACTTC.

The rearrangement joins TRBV6-6 to TRBJ1-2; 8 nucleotides align to TRBD1. The germline gives CDR1 MNHNY, CDR2 SVGAGI (reference sequence). With 4 bases clipped from V and 4 bases from J, the junction kept 11 bases outside the gene matches. This CDR3 has 16 amino acids. The CDR3 nucleotides are TGTGCCAGCAGTTTCTCTCGACAGGGGAAGGCCTATGGCTACACCTTC. Amino acids: CASSFSRQGKAYGYTF.

This clone appeared a few times. This chain links TRBV18 with TRBJ2-7, with D hard to call. Per germline, CDR1 KGHSH and CDR2 LQKENI. V shed 3 bases and J shed 1 base, with 19 bases lying between them. This CDR3 contains 17 residues. This CDR3 reads CASSPYPAGPGSYEQYF. CDR3 sequence (DNA): TGTGCCAGCTCACCCTATCCCGCTGGGCCAGGTTCCTACGAGCAGTACTTC.

The J gene is TRBJ2-1, the V gene TRBV14; 8 bases map to TRBD2. Germline V gives CDR1 SGHDN, CDR2 FVKESK. The CDR3 has 15 amino acids. Trimming took 1 base from V and 9 from J; bases not matched to a gene: 8. CDR3 loop: CASSQVAGGTVEQFF. The CDR3 nucleotides read TGTGCCAGCAGCCAAGTGGCGGGAGGTACGGTTGAGCAGTTCTTC. The full variable domain, rest sourced from reference TRBV14 and TRBJ2-1, is EAGVTQFPSHSVIEKGQTVTLRCDPISGHDNLYWYRRVMGKEIKFLLHFVKESKQDESGMPNNRFLAERTGGTYSTLKVQPAELEDSGVYFCASSQVAGGTVEQFFGPGTRLTVL.